This record looks at one TCR beta chain sequence and its context. Its specificity is unknown. Clones were read by immunoSEQ multiplex PCR, and TCRdb kept only the in-frame ones, dropping some. There are 150,000 to 180,000 clones in the sample; around nine tenths occur only once, and 20% to 25% lies in the top ten. The data belong to a study of cytomegalovirus exposure and HLA in healthy donors. Overall study: According to later analysis, the same platform produced the roughly 110 validation and approximately 700 first-cohort repertoires.

Germline V lookup: CDR1 SGHTA, CDR2 FQGNSA. This CDR3 comprises 16 residues. With 7 bases removed from V and 4 bases from J, the gap between germline ends came to 19 bases. Whole-study results and caveats: First-cohort TCR clusters tended to co-occur in the approximately 120 validation repertoires, a later analysis found. CMV antigen specificity was confirmed in vitro for a few CMV-associated chains. Among TCR beta chains, those listed as cytomegalovirus-associated numbered some 160.

The receptor was derived from a man aged 18 to 29 in good health and CMV-seropositive. The rearrangement uses TRBV7-2 and TRBJ2-2; D possibly corresponds to TRBD1 (7 bases). Sequencing was done on a sample of PBMCs. The CDR3 region is CASNPGGRGITGELFF. As DNA, the CDR3 is TGTGCCAGCAACCCCGGGGGCAGGGGGATCACCGGGGAGCTGTTTTTT.